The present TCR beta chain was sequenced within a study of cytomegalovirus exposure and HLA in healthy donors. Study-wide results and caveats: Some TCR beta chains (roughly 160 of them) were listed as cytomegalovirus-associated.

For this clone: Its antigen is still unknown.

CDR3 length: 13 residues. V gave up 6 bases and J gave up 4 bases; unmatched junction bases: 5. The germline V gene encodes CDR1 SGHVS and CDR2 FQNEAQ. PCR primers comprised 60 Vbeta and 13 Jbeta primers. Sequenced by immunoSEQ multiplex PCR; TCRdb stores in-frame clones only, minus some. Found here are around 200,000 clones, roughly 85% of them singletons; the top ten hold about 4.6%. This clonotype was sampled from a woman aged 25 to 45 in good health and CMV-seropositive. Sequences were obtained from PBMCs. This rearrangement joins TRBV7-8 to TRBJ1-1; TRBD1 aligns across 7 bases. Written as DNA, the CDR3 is TGTGCCAGCAGAAGAGGGGGCATCACTGAAGCTTTCTTT. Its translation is CASRRGGITEAFF.